One sample yielded the 29 T cell receptor beta chains listed below, sequenced in a study of OX40 agonist ivuxolimab in advanced cancers. Sequenced by immunoSEQ multiplex PCR; TCRdb stores in-frame clones only, minus some. The sample lists approximately 70,000 clones, over 75% seen once, with 5.5% in the top ten. The source material was CD4+ or CD8+ T cells sorted from blood, sampled in a trial of the OX40 agonist ivuxolimab. These receptors all come from an adult with an advanced solid tumor such as melanoma, head and neck, liver or kidney cancer.

The chain recombines TRBV6-5 with TRBJ2-1, with D possibly called TRBD1 or TRBD2 (7 bases each). The CDR3 has 14 amino acids. Trimming took off 5 bases at V and 10 bases at J, with 18 bases between the two ends. Germline V lookup: CDR1 MNHEY, CDR2 SVGAGI. CDR3 amino acids: CASSEGASGLEQFF. The CDR3 bases are TGTGCCAGCAGTGAGGGGGCCTCGGGACTAGAGCAGTTCTTC.

V is TRBV7-2 and J is TRBJ2-7; D unresolved. Trimming removed 1 base at V and 4 bases at J, with 17 bases between. CDR3 length: 16 amino acids. CDR1 is SGHTA and CDR2 is FQGNSA in the germline V gene. CDR3 DNA: TGTGCCAGCAGCTTAGACCCGGCAGGACGTTTTTACGAGCAGTACTTC. Translated, it gives CASSLDPAGRFYEQYF.

The chain is built from TRBV6-1 and TRBJ2-7, with 9 bases fitting TRBD1. V dropped 6 bases and J dropped 3; count of bases not matched to a gene: 3. This CDR3 is 13 amino acids long. The germline V gene has CDR1 MNHNS and CDR2 SASEGT. CDR3 protein: CASRQGQGYEQYF. The CDR3 bases are TGTGCCAGCAGGCAGGGACAGGGCTACGAGCAGTACTTC.

The CDR3 DNA reads as TGTGCCAGTAGTCTTCGGACAGGGGGCCTTTATGGCTACACCTTC. Amino acids: CASSLRTGGLYGYTF. The chain has TRBV19 and TRBJ1-2; 11 nucleotides line up with TRBD1. This CDR3 comprises 15 residues. The junction had 7 bases not matched to a gene; V was cut back by 5 bases and J by 5 bases. The V gene's germline CDR1 is LNHDA and CDR2 SQIVND (reference sequence). Full variable domain (remainder filled in from reference TRBV19 and TRBJ1-2): DGGITQSPKYLFRKEGQNVTLSCEQNLNHDAMYWYRQDPGQGLRLIYYSQIVNDFQKGDIAEGYSVSREKKESFPLTVTSAQKNPTAFYLCASSLRTGGLYGYTFGSGTRLTVV.

The table lists this clone with a few counts. The chain joins TRBV28 to TRBJ1-1; maybe TRBD1 (6 bases). This CDR3 has 16 amino acids. Germline V lookup: CDR1 MDHEN, CDR2 SYDVKM. The V and J ends lost 1 base and 6 bases respectively, with 18 bases between them. The CDR3 region is CASSLSQGWAGAEAFF. DNA for the CDR3: TGTGCCAGCAGTTTATCACAGGGTTGGGCCGGCGCTGAAGCTTTCTTT. The full variable domain, with the rest looked up from reference TRBV28 and TRBJ1-1, is DVKVTQSSRYLVKRTGEKVFLECVQDMDHENMFWYRQDPGLGLRLIYFSYDVKMKEKGDIPEGYSVSREKKERFSLILESASTNQTSMYLCASSLSQGWAGAEAFFGQGTRLTVV.

The chain employs TRBV30 and TRBJ2-4; weak D call: TRBD1 (6 bases). Germline V gives CDR1 GTSNPN, CDR2 SVGIG (reference sequence). The V end was cut by 3 bases, the J end by 7 bases, with 13 bases between. The CDR3 spans 13 residues. The CDR3 nucleotides are TGTGCCTGGAGATATACAGGGTGTAACATTCAGTACTTC. This encodes CAWRYTGCNIQYF.

The V and J genes are TRBV7-2 and TRBJ2-4; 11 bases fit TRBD2. Trimming took 3 bases from V and 7 from J; bases not matched to a gene: 5. The V gene's germline CDR1 is SGHTA and CDR2 FQGNSA. This CDR3 comprises 15 residues. The CDR3 coding sequence is TGTGCCAGCAGCTTGGGACTAGCGGATTTTAACATTCAGTACTTC. It is translated as CASSLGLADFNIQYF.

The V and J genes are TRBV11-2 and TRBJ1-2; D not certain. Germline V gives CDR1 SGHAT, CDR2 FQNNGV. Trimming cost V 1 base and J 5 bases, with 5 bases left between them. This CDR3 comprises 12 residues. CDR3 bases: TGTGCCAGCAGCTTAGGAGCATATGGCTACACCTTC. Amino acids: CASSLGAYGYTF.

V gene TRBV18 combines with J gene TRBJ2-4; D possibly corresponds to TRBD1 (5 bases). Trimming took 2 bases from V and 5 from J, leaving 13 bases between them. CDR1 is KGHSH and CDR2 is LQKENI in the germline V gene. The CDR3 covers 15 residues. This chain's CDR3 is CASSPTGIPENIQYF. The CDR3 DNA is TGTGCCAGCTCACCAACAGGCATTCCAGAAAACATTCAGTACTTC. Full variable domain (remainder filled in from reference TRBV18 and TRBJ2-4): NAGVMQNPRHLVRRRGQEARLRCSPMKGHSHVYWYRQLPEEGLKFMVYLQKENIIDESGMPKERFSAEFPKEGPSILRIQQVVRGDSAAYFCASSPTGIPENIQYFGAGTRLSVL.

The chain recombines TRBV10-1 with TRBJ2-3; D is uncertain. In germline, CDR1 is WNHNN, CDR2 SYGVQD (reference sequence). The CDR3 runs 13 residues. Trimming removed 3 bases at V and 10 bases at J, with 14 bases between. CDR3 coding DNA: TGCGCCAGCAGTGAATCTCTAGGCGTCTCGCAGTATTTT. Encoded protein: CASSESLGVSQYF.

The chain uses TRBV5-1 and TRBJ2-7, with a possible D match to TRBD1 (6 bases). Germline loops: CDR1 SGHRS, CDR2 YFSETQ. The CDR3 contains 14 residues. Trimming took 2 bases from V and 2 from J, leaving 11 bases between them. CDR3: CASSLTGNAYEQYV. CDR3 DNA: TGCGCCAGCAGCTTAACAGGGAACGCCTACGAGCAGTACGTC.

This clone was recorded once. The rearrangement joins TRBV27 to TRBJ2-3; D remains ambiguous. Germline assignment: CDR1 MNHEY and CDR2 SMNVEV (reference sequence). This CDR3 is built from 12 residues. V lost 4 bases to trimming and J lost 4 bases, with 6 bases between them. CDR3 sequence: CASSSPADTQYF. CDR3 nucleotides: TGTGCCAGCAGTTCCCCCGCAGATACGCAGTATTTT.

This rearrangement joins TRBV19 to TRBJ1-5, with 10 bases fitting TRBD1. The V gene end was trimmed by 5 bases and the J gene end by 2 bases; junction bases not matched to a gene: 12. The CDR3 has 18 amino acids. Germline CDR1 reads LNHDA; CDR2 reads SQIVND (reference sequence). The DNA for the CDR3 is TGTGCCAGTAGTGAGGACAGGGGGTTGGGCTTAGGCAATCAGCCCCAGCATTTT. Translation: CASSEDRGLGLGNQPQHF.

CDR3 nucleotides: TGTGCCAGCAGCCCCCACCGTGGGGGAAGCAATCAGCCCCAGCATTTT. It is translated as CASSPHRGGSNQPQHF. V is TRBV28 and J is TRBJ1-5; maybe TRBD1 (5 bases). Per the germline V gene, CDR1 is MDHEN and CDR2 is SYDVKM. This CDR3 region has 16 residues. V dropped 6 bases and J dropped 1 base, with 16 bases sitting between them. The whole variable domain, remainder taken from reference TRBV28 and TRBJ1-5, is DVKVTQSSRYLVKRTGEKVFLECVQDMDHENMFWYRQDPGLGLRLIYFSYDVKMKEKGDIPEGYSVSREKKERFSLILESASTNQTSMYLCASSPHRGGSNQPQHFGDGTRLSIL.

V and J are TRBV5-1 and TRBJ2-3, with unresolved D. Germline V lookup: CDR1 SGHRS, CDR2 YFSETQ. There are 15 residues in the CDR3. Trimming pared 4 bases from V and 0 bases from J, leaving 12 bases between. CDR3 sequence: CASSPPGASTDTQYF. CDR3 DNA: TGCGCCAGCAGCCCTCCGGGCGCTAGCACAGATACGCAGTATTTT.

This clone was observed once. The chain joins TRBV28 to TRBJ1-4; TRBD1 might be the D (5 bases). This CDR3 is built from 15 residues. V was cut by 7 bases and J by 5 bases, with 17 bases left in between. Germline loops: CDR1 MDHEN, CDR2 SYDVKM. The CDR3 here is CASTRSGAGNEKLFF. The DNA of the CDR3 is TGTGCCAGCACCCGGTCTGGGGCGGGGAATGAAAAACTGTTTTTT.

This chain connects TRBV7-9 to TRBJ2-2; TRBD2 might be the D (6 bases). V lost 5 bases to trimming and J lost 6 bases, with 22 bases between them. This CDR3 is built from 17 residues. Germline V CDR1 and CDR2: SEHNR, FQNEAQ (reference sequence). The CDR3 protein is CASSPTRLGRTPGELFF. The CDR3 DNA follows: TGTGCCAGCAGCCCCACAAGGTTAGGGAGGACCCCCGGGGAGCTGTTTTTT.

This clone was seen once. The rearrangement links TRBV6-1 to TRBJ2-2, with 9 bases fitting TRBD1. J gave up 7 bases and V 2 bases, and 5 bases lay outside the gene matches. Germline CDR1 reads MNHNS; CDR2 reads SASEGT. The CDR3 sequence is 15 residues long. The CDR3 nucleotides read TGTGCCAGCAGTGAACTCGGGACAGGGAACGGGGAGCTGTTTTTT. It specifies CASSELGTGNGELFF.

This chain joins TRBV27 and TRBJ1-6; 7 nucleotides line up with TRBD1. CDR3 length: 14 residues. CDR1 is MNHEY, CDR2 SMNVEV, per germline (reference sequence). V shed 6 bases and J 9 bases; nucleotides not matched to a gene: 8. The CDR3 region has the DNA TGTGCCAGCAGGCAGACAGGGTTAGGTTCACCCCTCCACTTT. It translates to CASRQTGLGSPLHF.

V is TRBV28 and J is TRBJ2-1, with 9 bases identical to TRBD2. CDR3 size: 15 residues. CDR1 and CDR2 (germline): MDHEN, SYDVKM. V trimming: 5 bases; J trimming: 12 bases; junction bases outside the gene matches: 14. The CDR3 DNA reads as TGTGCCAGCAGTACTCCGGGACTAGCCGGAAATCGGCAGTTCTTC. This translates into CASSTPGLAGNRQFF.

This chain joins TRBV14 and TRBJ2-5; D is perhaps TRBD1 (5 bases). Trimming pared 8 bases from V and 2 bases from J, leaving 9 bases between. Germline V CDR1 and CDR2: SGHDN, FVKESK. The CDR3 is made up of 12 amino acids. The CDR3 sequence is CASAQGQETQYF. Here the CDR3 DNA reads TGTGCCAGCGCGCAGGGACAAGAGACCCAGTACTTC.

Here the CDR3 reads CASPPDAGQLMNTEAFF. CDR3 DNA: TGCGCCAGCCCGCCCGACGCGGGGCAGTTGATGAACACTGAAGCTTTCTTT. The chain combines TRBV10-2 with TRBJ1-1; tentative D call: TRBD1 (5 bases). CDR3 length: 17 residues. CDR1 is WSHSY and CDR2 is SAAADI in the germline V gene. V lost 8 bases and J 0 bases, leaving 22 bases between the germline ends.

The V gene is TRBV6-5, the J gene TRBJ1-2; TRBD1 is a possible D gene (6 bases). The CDR3 has 15 residues. The ends were cut back, 5 bases at V and 1 base at J, with 14 bases in the middle. In germline, CDR1 is MNHEY, CDR2 SVGAGI. The CDR3 DNA is TGTGCCAGCAGTCTCACAGGGCTGCATAACTATGGCTACACCTTC. Translated: CASSLTGLHNYGYTF.

The chain's CDR3 is CASSHKLRYNEQFF. CDR3 DNA: TGTGCCAGTAGCCATAAGCTTAGATACAATGAGCAGTTCTTC. J is TRBJ2-1 and V is TRBV19; D gene ambiguous. With 6 bases removed from V and 4 bases from J, the gap between germline ends came to 13 bases. This CDR3 contains 14 residues. CDR1 is LNHDA, CDR2 SQIVND, per germline (reference sequence). The full variable domain, its missing parts supplied by reference TRBV19 and TRBJ2-1, is DGGITQSPKYLFRKEGQNVTLSCEQNLNHDAMYWYRQDPGQGLRLIYYSQIVNDFQKGDIAEGYSVSREKKESFPLTVTSAQKNPTAFYLCASSHKLRYNEQFFGPGTRLTVL.

The J gene is TRBJ2-5, the V gene TRBV4-3; TRBD2 matches at 9 bases. The CDR3 spans 16 residues. Trimming took 0 bases from V and 2 from J; bases not matched to a gene: 4. Germline-derived CDR1 and CDR2 are LGHNA and YSLEER. The CDR3 DNA follows: TGCGCCAGCAGCCAAGATGAGGCGGGAGGGCAAGAGACCCAGTACTTC. Protein product: CASSQDEAGGQETQYF.

This clone was seen a single time. V gene TRBV7-7 combines with J gene TRBJ2-1; D perhaps matches TRBD2 (5 bases). Trimming took off 1 base at V and 2 bases at J, with 9 bases between the two ends. CDR1 and CDR2 (germline): SSHAT, FNYEAQ (reference sequence). The CDR3 loop spans 15 amino acids. The CDR3 bases are TGTGCCAGCAGCTTAGATAGCGTAACCTACAATGAGCAGTTCTTC. It codes for CASSLDSVTYNEQFF.

V gene TRBV20-1 combines with J gene TRBJ2-1; D possibly corresponds to TRBD2 (6 bases). Germline-derived CDR1 and CDR2 are DFQATT and SNEGSKA (reference sequence). The CDR3 runs to 10 residues. The germline V and J ends were trimmed by 5 bases and 9 bases, with 8 bases remaining between them. The CDR3 here is CSAVGLEQFF. CDR3 in DNA: TGCAGTGCTGTGGGACTTGAGCAGTTCTTC.

The rearrangement links TRBV6-5 to TRBJ2-7; D is possibly TRBD1 (6 bases). Germline V CDR1 and CDR2: MNHEY, SVGAGI. This CDR3 has 12 amino acids. Trimming took 5 bases from V and 7 from J, leaving 12 bases between them. DNA for the CDR3: TGTGCCAGCAGTCCCACAGGGCTAGAGCAGTACGTC. Translating it yields CASSPTGLEQYV.

The chain joins TRBV27 to TRBJ1-5, with D perhaps matching TRBD1 (6 bases). Germline V gene data show CDR1 as MNHEY and CDR2 as SMNVEV (reference sequence). The CDR3 length is 14 residues. V was trimmed by 2 bases and J by 7 bases, leaving 12 bases between them. The CDR3 loop is CASSLEEGGQPQHF. For the CDR3, the DNA is TGTGCCAGCAGTTTAGAGGAGGGGGGACAGCCCCAGCATTTT.